The 11 T cell receptor beta chains presented below share a single source sample, sequenced in a study of shared clonotypes between healthy human individuals. Measured with immunoSEQ multiplex PCR; TCRdb has only the in-frame clones, and not every one. The sample includes over a million clones, 75% to 80% of them seen just once. Sequenced input: memory CD4+ T cells from PBMCs. Described subset: CD45RA-negative fraction. All receptors derive from a young man in good health. Some clones in this sample may be carry-over from other donors' samples.

The J gene is TRBJ2-1, the V gene TRBV18, with TRBD2 matching over 9 bases. V lost 6 bases and J lost 5; bases outside the gene matches: 11. This CDR3 spans 16 amino acids. Germline assignment: CDR1 KGHSH and CDR2 LQKENI. The CDR3 region is CASSIVGTSLNNEQFF. In DNA form, the CDR3 reads TGTGCCAGCTCTATAGTAGGGACTAGCCTTAACAATGAGCAGTTCTTC.

This sequence joins TRBV7-9 and TRBJ1-2; no clear D gene. Trimming stripped 0 bases from V and 5 bases from J, with 16 bases between. This CDR3 comprises 16 residues. Germline lookup yields CDR1 SEHNR and CDR2 FQNEAQ (reference sequence). The chain's CDR3 is CASSLARAGTPYGYTF. CDR3 sequence (DNA): TGTGCCAGCAGCTTAGCCAGAGCCGGCACACCTTATGGCTACACCTTC.

V is TRBV5-8 and J is TRBJ1-5; D is unresolved. Germline V gene data show CDR1 as SGHTS and CDR2 as YDEGEE. The CDR3 runs 14 residues. V was cut by 6 bases and J by 5 bases, with 15 bases left in between. The CDR3 DNA reads TGTGCCAGCACCAGTCGGGATCTCGATCAGCCCCAGCATTTT. It translates to CASTSRDLDQPQHF.

The chain carries TRBV29-1 and TRBJ2-3; perhaps TRBD1 as D (6 bases). This CDR3 is built from 13 residues. Germline values: CDR1 SQVTM, CDR2 ANQGSEA. Trimming took off 7 bases at V and 0 bases at J, with 11 bases between the two ends. This chain's CDR3 is CSAITGSTDTQYF. CDR3 in DNA: TGCAGCGCAATAACAGGGAGCACAGATACGCAGTATTTT.

V usage is TRBV9 and J usage is TRBJ2-1, with D hard to call. Germline-derived CDR1 and CDR2 are SGDLS and YYNGEE. The CDR3 has 14 residues. V shed 0 bases and J shed 5 bases, with 9 bases lying between them. Here the CDR3 reads CASSVEGYHNEQFF. The CDR3 nucleotides read TGTGCCAGCAGCGTAGAGGGTTACCACAATGAGCAGTTCTTC.

The chain employs TRBV6-6 and TRBJ1-3, with D possibly TRBD1 on 6 matching bases. Germline assignment: CDR1 MNHNY and CDR2 SVGAGI (reference sequence). CDR3 length: 13 residues. V lost 6 bases and J lost 9, with 15 bases in between. CDR3 protein: CASRPRGSSTIYF. The CDR3 DNA is TGTGCCAGCAGGCCCAGGGGATCAAGCACCATATATTTT.

The sample holds one count of this clone. This chain links TRBV7-9 with TRBJ1-1; D is ambiguous. Trimming left V 1 base short and J 7 bases short, with 13 bases between. Germline loops: CDR1 SEHNR, CDR2 FQNEAQ (reference sequence). The CDR3 totals 14 residues. In DNA, the CDR3 is TGTGCCAGCAGCTTAGTAACTGGCCGGGTTGAAGCTTTCTTT. Translating it yields CASSLVTGRVEAFF. Using reference TRBV7-9 and TRBJ1-1 for the parts outside the CDR3, the full variable domain is DTGVSQNPRHKITKRGQNVTFRCDPISEHNRLYWYRQTLGQGPEFLTYFQNEAQLEKSRLLSDRFSAERPKGSFSTLEIQRTEQGDSAMYLCASSLVTGRVEAFFGQGTRLTVV.

The rearrangement links TRBV6-5 to TRBJ1-2, with D possibly matching TRBD1 (5 bases). Germline CDR1 and CDR2: MNHEY and SVGAGI. V was trimmed by 4 bases and J by 4 bases, leaving 19 bases between them. This CDR3 contains 16 residues. The CDR3 region is CASSSPGKGPVYGYTF. The CDR3 DNA follows: TGTGCCAGCAGTTCCCCAGGAAAGGGACCTGTCTATGGCTACACCTTC.

This chain joins TRBV11-3 and TRBJ2-5, with D unclear. Per the germline V gene, CDR1 is SGHNT and CDR2 is YENEEA. This CDR3 is built from 15 residues. Trimming took 1 base from V and 5 from J, leaving 14 bases between them. The CDR3 DNA follows: TGTGCCAGCAGCTTAGGTACGGGCCTCGTGGAGACCCAGTACTTC. Translating gives CASSLGTGLVETQYF.

CDR3 in amino acids: CASSLEFVRQPNSPLHF. CDR3 nucleotide sequence: TGTGCCAGCAGTTTAGAGTTTGTACGGCAGCCTAATTCACCCCTCCACTTT. The chain is built from TRBV27 and TRBJ1-6; no clear D gene. V lost 2 bases and J lost 6, with 17 bases in between. Germline V gene lookup returns CDR1 MNHEY and CDR2 SMNVEV (reference sequence). CDR3 length equals 17 residues.

About this clone: A much larger clone lies one base from this, so it may be a read error. The chain has TRBV7-8 and TRBJ1-1, with D maybe TRBD1 (5 bases). V was pared by 0 bases and J by 4 bases, with 9 bases between. Germline-derived CDR1 and CDR2 are SGHVS and FQNEAQ. The length of the CDR3 is 14 residues. The CDR3 DNA follows: TGTGCCAGCAGCTTAGCAGGGGTAGGCACTGAAGCTTTCTTT. This sequence encodes CASSLAGVGTEAFF.